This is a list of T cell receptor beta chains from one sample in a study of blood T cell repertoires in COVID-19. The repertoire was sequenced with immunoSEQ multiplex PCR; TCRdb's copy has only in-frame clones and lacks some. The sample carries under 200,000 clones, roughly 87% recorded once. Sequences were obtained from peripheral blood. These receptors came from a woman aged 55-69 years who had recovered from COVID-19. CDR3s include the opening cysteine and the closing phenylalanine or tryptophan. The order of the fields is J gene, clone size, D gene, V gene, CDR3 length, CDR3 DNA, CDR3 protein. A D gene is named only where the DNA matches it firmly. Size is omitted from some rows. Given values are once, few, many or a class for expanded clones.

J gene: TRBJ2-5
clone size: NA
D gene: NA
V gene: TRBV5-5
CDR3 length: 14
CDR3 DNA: TGTGCCAGCAGCTTAAGGGGGTCCCAAGAGACCCAGTACTTC
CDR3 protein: CASSLRGSQETQYF

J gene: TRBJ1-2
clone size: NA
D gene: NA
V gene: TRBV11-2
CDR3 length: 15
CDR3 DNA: TGTGCCAGCAGCTTCTCCCGTGTACAGAACTATGGCTACACCTTC
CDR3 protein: CASSFSRVQNYGYTF

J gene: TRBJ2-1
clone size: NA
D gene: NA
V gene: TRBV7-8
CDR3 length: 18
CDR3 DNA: TGTGCCAGCAGCTTGGTTAGGGTTTCGGAGGGGGCGAAAAGTGAGCAGTTCTTC
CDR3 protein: CASSLVRVSEGAKSEQFF

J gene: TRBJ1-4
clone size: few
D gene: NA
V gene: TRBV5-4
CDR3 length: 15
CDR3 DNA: TGTGCCAGCAGCGCGGGGGGGCCAACTAATGAAAAACTGTTTTTT
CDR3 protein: CASSAGGPTNEKLFF

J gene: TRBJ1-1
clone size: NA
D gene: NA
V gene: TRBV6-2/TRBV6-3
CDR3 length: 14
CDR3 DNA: TGTGCCAGCAGTTACCTATCCATGAACACTGAAGCTTTCTTT
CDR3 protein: CASSYLSMNTEAFF

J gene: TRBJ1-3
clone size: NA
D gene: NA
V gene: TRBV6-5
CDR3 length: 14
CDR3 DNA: TGTGCCAGCACCCCAGATCCAGGATCCGTCACCATATATTTT
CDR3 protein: CASTPDPGSVTIYF

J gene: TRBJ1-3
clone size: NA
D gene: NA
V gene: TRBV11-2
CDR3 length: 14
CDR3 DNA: TGTGCCAGCAGCTTATTGTTAGATGTAAACACCATATATTTT
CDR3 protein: CASSLLLDVNTIYF

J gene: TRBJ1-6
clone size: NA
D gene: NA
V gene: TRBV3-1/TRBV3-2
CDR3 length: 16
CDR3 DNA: TGTGCCAGCAGCCAGGGACACCTTCCCCATAATTCACCCCTCCACTTT
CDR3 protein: CASSQGHLPHNSPLHF

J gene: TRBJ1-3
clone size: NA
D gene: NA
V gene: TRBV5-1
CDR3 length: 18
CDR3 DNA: TGCGCCAGCAGCTTTTATACAGGGAGCGGAACCTCTGGAAACACCATATATTTT
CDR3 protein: CASSFYTGSGTSGNTIYF

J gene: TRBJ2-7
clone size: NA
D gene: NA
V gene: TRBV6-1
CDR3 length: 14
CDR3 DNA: TGTGCCAGCAGTGAGCCAGGTTTTTCCTACGAGCAGTACTTC
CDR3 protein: CASSEPGFSYEQYF

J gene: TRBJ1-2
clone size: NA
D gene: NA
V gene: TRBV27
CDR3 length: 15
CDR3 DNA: TGTGCCAGCAGTTTATCCTTTGCGGGAAACTATGGCTACACCTTC
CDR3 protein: CASSLSFAGNYGYTF

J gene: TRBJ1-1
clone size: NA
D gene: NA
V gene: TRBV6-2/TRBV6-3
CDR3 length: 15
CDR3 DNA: TGTGCCAGCAGTTACCCCGGGGGTAGGAACACTGAAGCTTTCTTT
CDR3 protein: CASSYPGGRNTEAFF

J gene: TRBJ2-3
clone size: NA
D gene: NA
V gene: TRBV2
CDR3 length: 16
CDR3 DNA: TGTGCCCTTGAAGGGGCCCCTGGGGTCTATACAGATACGCAGTATTTT
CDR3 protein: CALEGAPGVYTDTQYF

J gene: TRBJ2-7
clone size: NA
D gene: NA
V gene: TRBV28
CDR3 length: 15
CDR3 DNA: TGTGCCAGCAGTTTCGTGGGGGCGAGCTCCTACGAGCAGTACTTC
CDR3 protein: CASSFVGASSYEQYF

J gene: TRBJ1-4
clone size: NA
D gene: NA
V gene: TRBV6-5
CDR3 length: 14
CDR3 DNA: TGTGCCAGCAGGCAGGGATTGGCTAATGAAAAACTGTTTTTT
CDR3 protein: CASRQGLANEKLFF

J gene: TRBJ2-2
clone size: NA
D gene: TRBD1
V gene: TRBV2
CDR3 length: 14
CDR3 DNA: TGTGCCAGCAGGGGGACAGGGAACACCGGGGAGCTGTTTTTT
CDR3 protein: CASRGTGNTGELFF